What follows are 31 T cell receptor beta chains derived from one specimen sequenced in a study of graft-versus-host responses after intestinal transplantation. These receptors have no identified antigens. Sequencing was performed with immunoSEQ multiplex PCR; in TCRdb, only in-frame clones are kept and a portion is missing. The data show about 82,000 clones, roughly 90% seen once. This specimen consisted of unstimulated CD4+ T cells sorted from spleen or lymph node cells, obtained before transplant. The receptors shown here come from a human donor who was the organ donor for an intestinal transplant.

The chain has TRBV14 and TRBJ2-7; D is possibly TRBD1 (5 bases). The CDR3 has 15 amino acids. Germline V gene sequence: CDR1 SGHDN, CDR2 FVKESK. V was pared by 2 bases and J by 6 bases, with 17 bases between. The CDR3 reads CASSQRGQGTREQYF. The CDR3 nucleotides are TGTGCCAGCAGCCAAAGGGGTCAGGGCACGCGCGAGCAGTACTTC.

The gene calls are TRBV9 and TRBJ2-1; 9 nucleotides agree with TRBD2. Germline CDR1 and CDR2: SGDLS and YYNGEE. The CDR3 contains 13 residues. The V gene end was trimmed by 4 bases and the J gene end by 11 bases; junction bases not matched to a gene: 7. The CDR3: CASSPNLAGKQFF. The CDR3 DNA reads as TGTGCCAGCAGCCCCAACCTAGCGGGGAAGCAGTTCTTC.

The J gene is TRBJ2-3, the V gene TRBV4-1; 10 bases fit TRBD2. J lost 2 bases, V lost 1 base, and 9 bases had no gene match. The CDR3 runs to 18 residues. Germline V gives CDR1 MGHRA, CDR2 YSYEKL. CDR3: CASSQGLAGVISTDTQYF. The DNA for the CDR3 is TGCGCCAGCAGCCAAGGCCTAGCGGGAGTGATCTCCACAGATACGCAGTATTTT.

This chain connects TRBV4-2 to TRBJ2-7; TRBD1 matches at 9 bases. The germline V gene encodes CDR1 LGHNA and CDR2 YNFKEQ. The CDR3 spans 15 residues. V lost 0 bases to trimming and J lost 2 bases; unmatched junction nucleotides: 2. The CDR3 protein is CASSQEGQGPYEQYF. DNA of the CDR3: TGTGCCAGCAGCCAAGAAGGACAGGGGCCCTACGAGCAGTACTTC.

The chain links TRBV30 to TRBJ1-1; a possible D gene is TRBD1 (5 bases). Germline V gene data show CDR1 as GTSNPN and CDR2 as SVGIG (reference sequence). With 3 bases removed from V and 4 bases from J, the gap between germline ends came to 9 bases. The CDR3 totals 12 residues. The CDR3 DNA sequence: TGTGCCTGGAGGCAGGGCTTCACTGAAGCTTTCTTT. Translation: CAWRQGFTEAFF.

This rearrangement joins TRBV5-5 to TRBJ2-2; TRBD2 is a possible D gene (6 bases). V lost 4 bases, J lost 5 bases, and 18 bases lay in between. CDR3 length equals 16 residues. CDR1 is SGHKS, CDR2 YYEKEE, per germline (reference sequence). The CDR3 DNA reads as TGTGCCAGCAGCGCCAGTGGGGGGAAGGTAACCGGGGAGCTGTTTTTT. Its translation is CASSASGGKVTGELFF.

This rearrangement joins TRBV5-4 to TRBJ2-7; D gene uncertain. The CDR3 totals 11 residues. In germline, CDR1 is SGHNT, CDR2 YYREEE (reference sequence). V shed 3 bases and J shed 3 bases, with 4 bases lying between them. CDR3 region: CASSSNYEQYF. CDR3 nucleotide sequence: TGTGCCAGCAGCTCAAACTACGAGCAGTACTTC.

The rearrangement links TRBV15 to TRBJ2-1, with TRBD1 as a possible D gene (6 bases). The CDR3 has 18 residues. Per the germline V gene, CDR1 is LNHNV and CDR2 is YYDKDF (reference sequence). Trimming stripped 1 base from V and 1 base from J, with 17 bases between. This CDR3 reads CATSRANLLRGSYNEQFF. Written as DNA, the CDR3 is TGTGCCACCAGCAGAGCCAACCTACTAAGGGGGTCCTACAATGAGCAGTTCTTC.

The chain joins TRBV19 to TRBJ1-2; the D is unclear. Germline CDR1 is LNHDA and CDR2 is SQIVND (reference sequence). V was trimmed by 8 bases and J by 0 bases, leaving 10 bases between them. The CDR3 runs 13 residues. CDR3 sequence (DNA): TGTGCCAGTCGGGTCCCAACTAACTATGGCTACACCTTC. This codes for CASRVPTNYGYTF.

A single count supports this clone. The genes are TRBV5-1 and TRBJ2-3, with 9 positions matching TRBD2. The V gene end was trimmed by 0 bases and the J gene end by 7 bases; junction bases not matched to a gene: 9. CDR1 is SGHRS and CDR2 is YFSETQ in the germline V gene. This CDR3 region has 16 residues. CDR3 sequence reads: CASSLAEAGGLNTQYF. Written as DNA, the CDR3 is TGCGCCAGCAGCTTGGCTGAGGCGGGGGGGCTAAATACGCAGTATTTT. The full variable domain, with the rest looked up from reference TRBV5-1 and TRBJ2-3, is KAGVTQTPRYLIKTRGQQVTLSCSPISGHRSVSWYQQTPGQGLQFLFEYFSETQRNKGNFPGRFSGRQFSNSRSEMNVSTLELGDSALYLCASSLAEAGGLNTQYFGPGTRLTVL.

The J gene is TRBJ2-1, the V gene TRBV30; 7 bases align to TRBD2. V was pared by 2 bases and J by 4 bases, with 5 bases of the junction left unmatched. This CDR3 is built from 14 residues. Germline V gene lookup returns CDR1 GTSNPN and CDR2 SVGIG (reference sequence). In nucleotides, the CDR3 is TGTGCCTGGAGTCTATGGGGGGGATACAATGAGCAGTTCTTC. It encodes CAWSLWGGYNEQFF.

CDR3 sequence (DNA): TGCAGCGTTGGGTGGATAGCGGGGGGTCAAGAGACCCAGTACTTC. The encoded protein is CSVGWIAGGQETQYF. The chain uses TRBV29-1 and TRBJ2-5; 10 nucleotides match TRBD2. The trim removed 4 bases at V and 2 bases at J, leaving 7 bases unmatched. Germline CDR1 SQVTM, CDR2 ANQGSEA. The CDR3 has 15 residues.

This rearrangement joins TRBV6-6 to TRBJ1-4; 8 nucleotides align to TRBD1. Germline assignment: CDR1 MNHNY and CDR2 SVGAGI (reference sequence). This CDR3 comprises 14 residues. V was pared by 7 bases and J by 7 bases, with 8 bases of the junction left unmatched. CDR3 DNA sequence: TGTGCCAGCACCCTACAGGGGGGTGGTGAAAAACTGTTTTTT. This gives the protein CASTLQGGGEKLFF.

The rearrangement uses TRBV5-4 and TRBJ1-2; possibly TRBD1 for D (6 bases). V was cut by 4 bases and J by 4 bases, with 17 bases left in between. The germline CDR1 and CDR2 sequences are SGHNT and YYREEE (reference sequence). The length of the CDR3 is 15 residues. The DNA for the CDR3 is TGTGCCAGCAGCCCTACAGGGAATGGCGGCTATGGCTACACCTTC. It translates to CASSPTGNGGYGYTF. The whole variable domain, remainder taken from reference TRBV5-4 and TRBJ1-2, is ETGVTQSPTHLIKTRGQQVTLRCSSQSGHNTVSWYQQALGQGPQFIFQYYREEENGRGNFPPRFSGLQFPNYSSELNVNALELDDSALYLCASSPTGNGGYGYTFGSGTRLTVV.

The CDR3, as DNA: TGTGCCAGCAGCTTTCTTGCTAGCGGGGGGGCTGAGCAGTTCTTC. Translating gives CASSFLASGGAEQFF. The chain couples TRBV11-3 to TRBJ2-1; 12 bases line up with TRBD2. The germline CDR1 and CDR2 sequences are SGHNT and YENEEA. The CDR3 is 15 amino acids. V was pared by 3 bases and J by 9 bases, with 6 bases of the junction left unmatched.

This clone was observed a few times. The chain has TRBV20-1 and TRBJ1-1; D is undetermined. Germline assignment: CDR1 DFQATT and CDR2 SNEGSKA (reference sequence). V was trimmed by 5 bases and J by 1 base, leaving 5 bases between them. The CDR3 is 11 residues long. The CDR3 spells CSAEKNTEAFF. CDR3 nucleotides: TGCAGTGCTGAGAAGAACACTGAAGCTTTCTTT.

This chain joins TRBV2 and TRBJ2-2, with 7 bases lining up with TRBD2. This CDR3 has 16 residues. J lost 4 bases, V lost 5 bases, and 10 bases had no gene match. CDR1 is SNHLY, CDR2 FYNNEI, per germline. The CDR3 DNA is TGTGCCAGCAGTCCCCTTCTACCGGGGGGCACCGGGGAGCTGTTTTTT. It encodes CASSPLLPGGTGELFF.

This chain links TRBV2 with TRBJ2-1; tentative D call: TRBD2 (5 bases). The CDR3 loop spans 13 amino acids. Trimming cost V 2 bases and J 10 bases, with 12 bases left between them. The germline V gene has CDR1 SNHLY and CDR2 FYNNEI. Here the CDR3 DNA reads TGTGCCAGCAGTGAAACGGCCCAGCGGGAGCAGTTCTTC. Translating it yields CASSETAQREQFF.

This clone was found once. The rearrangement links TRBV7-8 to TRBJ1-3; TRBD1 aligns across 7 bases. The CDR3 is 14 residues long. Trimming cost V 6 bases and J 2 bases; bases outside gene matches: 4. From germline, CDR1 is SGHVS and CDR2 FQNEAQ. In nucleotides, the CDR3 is TGTGCCAGCAGTCAGGACAGGACTGGAAACACCATATATTTT. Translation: CASSQDRTGNTIYF.

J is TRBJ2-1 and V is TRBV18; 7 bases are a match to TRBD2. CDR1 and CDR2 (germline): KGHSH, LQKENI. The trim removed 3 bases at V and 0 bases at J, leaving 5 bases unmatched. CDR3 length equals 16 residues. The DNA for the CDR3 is TGTGCCAGCTCACCCCGACTAGCCTTCTCCTACAATGAGCAGTTCTTC. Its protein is CASSPRLAFSYNEQFF.

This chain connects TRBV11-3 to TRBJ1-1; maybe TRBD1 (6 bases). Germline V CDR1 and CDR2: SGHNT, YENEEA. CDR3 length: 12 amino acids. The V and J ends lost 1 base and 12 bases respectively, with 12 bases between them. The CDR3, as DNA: TGTGCCAGCAGCTTAGGGAAGACAGGATCTTTCTTT. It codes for CASSLGKTGSFF.

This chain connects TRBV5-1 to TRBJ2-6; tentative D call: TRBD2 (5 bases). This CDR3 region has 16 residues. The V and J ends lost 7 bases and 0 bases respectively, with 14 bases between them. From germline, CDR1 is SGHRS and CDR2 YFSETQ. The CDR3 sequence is CASSRDGNSGANVLTF. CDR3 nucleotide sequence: TGCGCCAGCTCACGAGACGGGAACTCTGGGGCCAACGTCCTGACTTTC.

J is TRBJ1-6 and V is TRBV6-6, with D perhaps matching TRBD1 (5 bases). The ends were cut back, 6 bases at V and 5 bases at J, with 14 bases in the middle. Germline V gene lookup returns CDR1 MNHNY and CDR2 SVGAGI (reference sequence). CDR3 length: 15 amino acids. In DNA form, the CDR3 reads TGTGCCAGCAGATATAGACAGAGTAATAATTCACCCCTCCACTTT. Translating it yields CASRYRQSNNSPLHF.

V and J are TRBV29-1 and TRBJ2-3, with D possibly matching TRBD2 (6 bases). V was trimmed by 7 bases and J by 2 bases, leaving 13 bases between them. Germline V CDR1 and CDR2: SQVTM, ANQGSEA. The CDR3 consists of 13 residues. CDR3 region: CSGATRFTDTQYF. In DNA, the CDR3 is TGCAGCGGGGCGACTAGATTCACAGATACGCAGTATTTT.

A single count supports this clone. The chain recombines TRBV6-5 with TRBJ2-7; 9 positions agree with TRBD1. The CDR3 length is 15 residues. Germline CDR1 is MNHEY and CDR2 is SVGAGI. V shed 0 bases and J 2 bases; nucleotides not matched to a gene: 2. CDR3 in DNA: TGTGCCAGCAGTTACTCGGGACAGGGAACCTACGAGCAGTACTTC. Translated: CASSYSGQGTYEQYF.

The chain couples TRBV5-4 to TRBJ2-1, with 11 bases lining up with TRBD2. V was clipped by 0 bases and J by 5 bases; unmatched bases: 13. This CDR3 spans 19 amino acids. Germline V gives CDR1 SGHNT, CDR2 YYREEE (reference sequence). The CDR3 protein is CASSLAIMGLAVRDNEQFF. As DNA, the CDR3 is TGTGCCAGCAGCTTGGCCATCATGGGACTAGCGGTTCGGGACAATGAGCAGTTCTTC.

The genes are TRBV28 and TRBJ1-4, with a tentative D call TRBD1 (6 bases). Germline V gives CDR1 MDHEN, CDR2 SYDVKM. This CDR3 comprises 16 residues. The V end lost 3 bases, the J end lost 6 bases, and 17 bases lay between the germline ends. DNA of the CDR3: TGTGCCAGCAGTTTGTCGGGGGGCGCGAAGTATGAAAAACTGTTTTTT. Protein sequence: CASSLSGGAKYEKLFF.

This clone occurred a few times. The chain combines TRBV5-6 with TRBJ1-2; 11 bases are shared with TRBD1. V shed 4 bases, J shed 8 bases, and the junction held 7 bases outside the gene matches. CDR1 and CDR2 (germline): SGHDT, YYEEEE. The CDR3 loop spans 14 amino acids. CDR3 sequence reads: CASSPMDRGLGYTF. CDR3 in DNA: TGTGCCAGCAGCCCTATGGACAGGGGGCTCGGCTACACCTTC. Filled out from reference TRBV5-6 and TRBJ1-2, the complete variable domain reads DAGVTQSPTHLIKTRGQQVTLRCSPKSGHDTVSWYQQALGQGPQFIFQYYEEEERQRGNFPDRFSGHQFPNYSSELNVNALLLGDSALYLCASSPMDRGLGYTFGSGTRLTVV.

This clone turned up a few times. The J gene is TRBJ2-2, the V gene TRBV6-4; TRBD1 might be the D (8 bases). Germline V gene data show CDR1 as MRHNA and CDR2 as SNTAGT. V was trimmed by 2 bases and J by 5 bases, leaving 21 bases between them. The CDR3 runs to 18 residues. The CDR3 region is CASSDQGGTGVRTGELFF. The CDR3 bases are TGTGCCAGCAGTGACCAGGGGGGGACAGGAGTCCGGACCGGGGAGCTGTTTTTT.

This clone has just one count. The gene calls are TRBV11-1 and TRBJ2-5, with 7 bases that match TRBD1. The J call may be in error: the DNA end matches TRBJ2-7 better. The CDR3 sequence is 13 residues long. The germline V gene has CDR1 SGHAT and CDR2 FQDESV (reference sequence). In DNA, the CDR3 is TGTGCCAGCAGCTCCCCCGACAGGGTCGAGCAGTACTTC. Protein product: CASSSPDRVEQYF.

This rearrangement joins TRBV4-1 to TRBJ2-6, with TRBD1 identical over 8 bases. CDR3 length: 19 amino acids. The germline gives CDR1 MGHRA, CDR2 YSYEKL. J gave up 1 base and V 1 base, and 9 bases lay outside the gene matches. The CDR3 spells CASSQAPGQDFSGANVLTF. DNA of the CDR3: TGCGCCAGCAGCCAAGCCCCGGGACAGGATTTTTCTGGGGCCAACGTCCTGACTTTC.